This T cell receptor (beta chain) was identified during a study of T cell repertoires in cytomegalovirus infection. Study summary: Carrying CMV and the relevant HLA type showed in public TCR beta signatures.

This clonotype was found many times. The CDR3 is 16 residues long. V gave up 2 bases and J gave up 0 bases; unmatched junction bases: 3. In germline, CDR1 is SGHTA, CDR2 FQGNSA. TCRdb analysed the reads with MiXCR anew, one entry per CDR3 protein. In the table there are almost 550,000 distinct CDR3 sequences, more than 15% of which are singletons. The specimen was CD8+ T cells from PBMCs. The chain employs TRBV7-2 and TRBJ1-5, with TRBD1 matching over 8 bases. The clonotype was recovered from a human donor in good health (CMV status not recorded). Some clones in this sample may be carry-over from other donors' samples. CDR3 region: CASSLRTGSSNQPQHF. The CDR3, as DNA: TGTGCCAGCAGCTTAAGGACAGGGTCTAGCAATCAGCCCCAGCATTTT.